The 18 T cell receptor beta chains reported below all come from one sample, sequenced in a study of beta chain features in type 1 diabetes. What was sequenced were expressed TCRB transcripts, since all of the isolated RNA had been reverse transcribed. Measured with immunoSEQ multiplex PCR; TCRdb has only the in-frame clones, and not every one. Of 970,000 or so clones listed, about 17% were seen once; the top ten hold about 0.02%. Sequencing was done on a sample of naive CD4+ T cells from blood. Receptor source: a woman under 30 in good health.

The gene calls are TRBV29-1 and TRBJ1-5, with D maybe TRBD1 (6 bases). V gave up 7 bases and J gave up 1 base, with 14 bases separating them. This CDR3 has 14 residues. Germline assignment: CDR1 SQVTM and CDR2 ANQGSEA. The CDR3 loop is CSATVQGSNQPQHF. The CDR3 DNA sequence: TGCAGCGCAACGGTCCAGGGGAGCAATCAGCCCCAGCATTTT.

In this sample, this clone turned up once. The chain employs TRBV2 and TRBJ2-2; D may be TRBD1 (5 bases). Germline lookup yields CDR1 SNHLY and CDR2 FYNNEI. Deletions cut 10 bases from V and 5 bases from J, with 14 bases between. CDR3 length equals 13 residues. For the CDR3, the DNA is TGTGCCACGCGTGCAGGGATTACCGGGGAGCTGTTTTTT. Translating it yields CATRAGITGELFF. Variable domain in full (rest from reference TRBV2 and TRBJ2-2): EPEVTQTPSHQVTQMGQEVILRCVPISNHLYFYWYRQILGQKVEFLVSFYNNEISEKSEIFDDQFSVERPDGSNFTLKIRSTKLEDSAMYFCATRAGITGELFFGEGSRLTVL.

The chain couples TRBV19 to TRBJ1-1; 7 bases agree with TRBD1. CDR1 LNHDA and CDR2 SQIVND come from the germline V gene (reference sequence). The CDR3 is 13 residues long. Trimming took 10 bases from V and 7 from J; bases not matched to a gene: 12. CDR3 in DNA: TGTGCCATTTCGGGACAGCCCGGCGGTGAAGCTTTCTTT. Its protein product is CAISGQPGGEAFF.

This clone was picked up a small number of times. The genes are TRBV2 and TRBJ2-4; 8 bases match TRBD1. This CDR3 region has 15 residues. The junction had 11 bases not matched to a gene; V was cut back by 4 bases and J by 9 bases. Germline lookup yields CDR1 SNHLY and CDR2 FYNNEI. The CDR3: CASSAEQGAGGIQYF. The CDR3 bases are TGTGCCAGCAGTGCCGAGCAGGGGGCTGGGGGCATTCAGTACTTC.

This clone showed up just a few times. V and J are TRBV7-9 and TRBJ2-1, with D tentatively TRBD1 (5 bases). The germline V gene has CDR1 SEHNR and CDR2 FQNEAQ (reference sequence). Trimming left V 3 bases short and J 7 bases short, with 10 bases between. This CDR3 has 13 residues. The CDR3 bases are TGTGCCAGCAGCTTCCAGGGAAAAAATGAGCAGTTCTTC. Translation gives CASSFQGKNEQFF.

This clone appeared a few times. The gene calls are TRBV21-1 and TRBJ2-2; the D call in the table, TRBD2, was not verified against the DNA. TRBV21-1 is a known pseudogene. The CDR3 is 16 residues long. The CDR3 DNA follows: TGTGCCAGCAGCAAAAGAATAGCGGGAGGAATCGGGGAGCTGTTTTTT. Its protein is CASSKRIAGGIGELFF.

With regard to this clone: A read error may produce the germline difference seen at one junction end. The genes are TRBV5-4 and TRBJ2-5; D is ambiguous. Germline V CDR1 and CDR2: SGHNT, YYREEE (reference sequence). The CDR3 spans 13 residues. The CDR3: CASSLAARPSIDF. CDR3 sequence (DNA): TGTGCCAGCAGCTTGGCGGCAAGGCCCAGCATTGACTTC.

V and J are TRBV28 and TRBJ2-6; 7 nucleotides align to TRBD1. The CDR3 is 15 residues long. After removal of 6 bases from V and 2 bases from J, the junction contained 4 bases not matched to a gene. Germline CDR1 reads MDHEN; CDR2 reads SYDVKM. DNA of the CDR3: TGTGCCAGCAGGAGACAGGGTGCTGGGGCCAACGTCCTGACTTTC. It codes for CASRRQGAGANVLTF.

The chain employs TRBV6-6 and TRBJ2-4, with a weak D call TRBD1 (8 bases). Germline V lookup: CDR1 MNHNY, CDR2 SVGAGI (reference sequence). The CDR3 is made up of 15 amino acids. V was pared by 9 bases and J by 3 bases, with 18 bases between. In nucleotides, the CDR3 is TGTGCCAGTCAAAACAGGGGGGGCGACAAAAACATTCAGTACTTC. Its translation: CASQNRGGDKNIQYF.

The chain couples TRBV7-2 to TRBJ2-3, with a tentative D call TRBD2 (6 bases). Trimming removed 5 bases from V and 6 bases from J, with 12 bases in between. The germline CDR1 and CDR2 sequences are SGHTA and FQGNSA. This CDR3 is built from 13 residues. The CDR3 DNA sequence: TGTGCCAGCAGCACCAGCCGGGAGGATACGCAGTATTTT. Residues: CASSTSREDTQYF. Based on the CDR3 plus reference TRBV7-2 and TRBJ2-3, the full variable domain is GAGVSQSPSNKVTEKGKDVELRCDPISGHTALYWYRQSLGQGLEFLIYFQGNSAPDKSGLPSDRFSAERTGGSVSTLTIQRTQQEDSAVYLCASSTSREDTQYFGPGTRLTVL.

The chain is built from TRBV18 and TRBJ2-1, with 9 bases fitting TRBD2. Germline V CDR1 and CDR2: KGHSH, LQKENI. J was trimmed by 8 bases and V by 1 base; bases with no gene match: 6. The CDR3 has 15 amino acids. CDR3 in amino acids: CASSPRLAGNDEQFF. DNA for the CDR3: TGTGCCAGCTCACCACGGCTAGCGGGAAACGATGAGCAGTTCTTC.

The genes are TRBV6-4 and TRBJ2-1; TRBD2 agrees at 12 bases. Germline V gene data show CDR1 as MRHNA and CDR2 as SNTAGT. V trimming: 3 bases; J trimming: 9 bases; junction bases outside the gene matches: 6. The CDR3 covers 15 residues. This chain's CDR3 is CASSETSGRLGEQFF. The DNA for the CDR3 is TGTGCCAGCAGTGAAACTAGCGGGAGGTTGGGTGAGCAGTTCTTC.

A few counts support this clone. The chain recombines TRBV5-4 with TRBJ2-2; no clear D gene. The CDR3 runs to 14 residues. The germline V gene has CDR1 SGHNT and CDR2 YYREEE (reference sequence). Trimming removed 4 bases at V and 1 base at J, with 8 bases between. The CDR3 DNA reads TGTGCCAGCAGCGTCCTCAAGAACACCGGGGAGCTGTTTTTT. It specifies CASSVLKNTGELFF.

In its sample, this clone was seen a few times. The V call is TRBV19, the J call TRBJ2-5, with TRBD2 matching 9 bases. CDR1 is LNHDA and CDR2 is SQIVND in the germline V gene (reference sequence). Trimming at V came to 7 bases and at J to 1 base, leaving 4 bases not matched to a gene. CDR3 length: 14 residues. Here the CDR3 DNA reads TGTGCCAGTAAGAAGCGGGAGGCCCAAGAGACCCAGTACTTC. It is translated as CASKKREAQETQYF.

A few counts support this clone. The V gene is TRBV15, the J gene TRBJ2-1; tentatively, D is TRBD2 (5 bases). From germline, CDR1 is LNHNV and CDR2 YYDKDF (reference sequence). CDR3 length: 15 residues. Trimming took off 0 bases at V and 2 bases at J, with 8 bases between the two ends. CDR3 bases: TGTGCCACCAGCAGAGAGCGGAGGACCTACAATGAGCAGTTCTTC. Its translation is CATSRERRTYNEQFF. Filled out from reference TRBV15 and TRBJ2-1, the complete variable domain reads DAMVIQNPRYQVTQFGKPVTLSCSQTLNHNVMYWYQQKSSQAPKLLFHYYDKDFNNEADTPDNFQSRRPNTSFCFLDIRSPGLGDTAMYLCATSRERRTYNEQFFGPGTRLTVL.

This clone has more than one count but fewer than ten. Here the CDR3 DNA reads TGCAGCGTTCAGGGGGTCCCGAACACTGAAGCTTTCTTT. It translates to CSVQGVPNTEAFF. The chain combines TRBV29-1 with TRBJ1-1; 7 nucleotides agree with TRBD1. The CDR3 length is 13 residues. Losses at the gene ends were 5 bases for V and 1 base for J; bases not matched to a gene: 4. In germline, CDR1 is SQVTM, CDR2 ANQGSEA.

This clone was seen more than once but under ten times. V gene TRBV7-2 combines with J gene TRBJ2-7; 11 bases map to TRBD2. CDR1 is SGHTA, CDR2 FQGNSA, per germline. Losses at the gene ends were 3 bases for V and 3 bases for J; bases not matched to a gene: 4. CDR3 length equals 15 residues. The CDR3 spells CASSFLAGGLYEQYF. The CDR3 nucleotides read TGTGCCAGCAGCTTTCTAGCGGGAGGCCTCTACGAGCAGTACTTC. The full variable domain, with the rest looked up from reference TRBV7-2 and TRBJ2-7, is GAGVSQSPSNKVTEKGKDVELRCDPISGHTALYWYRQSLGQGLEFLIYFQGNSAPDKSGLPSDRFSAERTGGSVSTLTIQRTQQEDSAVYLCASSFLAGGLYEQYFGPGTRLTVT.

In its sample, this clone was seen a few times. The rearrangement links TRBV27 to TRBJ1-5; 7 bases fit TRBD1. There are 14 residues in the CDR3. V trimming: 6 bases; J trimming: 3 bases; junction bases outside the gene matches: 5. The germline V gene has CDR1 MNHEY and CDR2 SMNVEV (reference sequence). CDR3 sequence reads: CASSKDRANQPQHF. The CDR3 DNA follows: TGTGCCAGCAGCAAAGACAGGGCCAATCAGCCCCAGCATTTT.